Listed below are T cell receptor beta chains from one sample, sequenced in a study of cytomegalovirus exposure and HLA in healthy donors. Profiling relied on immunoSEQ multiplex PCR, and the TCRdb table lists in-frame clones only, not all of them. This sample has around 120,000 clones, with roughly three quarters found just once. Source material: PBMCs. All receptors derive from a man aged 45-65 years in good health and CMV-seropositive. Each CDR3 is given with its conserved first and last residue. D genes are given only for firm matches. Not every row has a clone size; where given, it reads once, few, many or a size class.

J gene: TRBJ2-2
clone size: few
CDR3 length: 14
D gene: .
V gene: TRBV18
CDR3 protein: CASSPKEGTGELFF
CDR3 DNA: TGTGCCAGCTCACCAAAGGAGGGCACCGGGGAGCTGTTTTTT

J gene: TRBJ2-2
clone size: .
CDR3 length: 14
D gene: TRBD1
V gene: TRBV27
CDR3 protein: CASRVQGASGELFF
CDR3 DNA: TGTGCCAGCAGGGTGCAGGGGGCGTCGGGGGAGCTGTTTTTT

J gene: TRBJ2-7
clone size: few
CDR3 length: 15
D gene: .
V gene: TRBV6-1
CDR3 protein: CASTTGGTGTYEQYF
CDR3 DNA: TGTGCCAGCACCACCGGGGGGACAGGCACCTACGAGCAGTACTTC

J gene: TRBJ2-3
clone size: few
CDR3 length: 15
D gene: TRBD2
V gene: TRBV6-4
CDR3 protein: CASSKSGGSTDTQYF
CDR3 DNA: TGTGCCAGCAGTAAAAGCGGGGGATCCACAGATACGCAGTATTTT

J gene: TRBJ2-1
clone size: .
CDR3 length: 13
D gene: .
V gene: TRBV28
CDR3 protein: CASRTGRVNEQFF
CDR3 DNA: TGTGCCAGCAGAACAGGGAGGGTCAATGAGCAGTTCTTC

J gene: TRBJ1-5
clone size: .
CDR3 length: 15
D gene: TRBD1
V gene: TRBV28
CDR3 protein: CASSIPLTGQEPQHF
CDR3 DNA: TGTGCCAGCAGTATTCCCTTGACAGGGCAGGAGCCCCAGCATTTT

J gene: TRBJ2-7
clone size: few
CDR3 length: 12
D gene: .
V gene: TRBV10-3
CDR3 protein: CAIRGSPDEQYF
CDR3 DNA: TGTGCCATCAGGGGCTCCCCCGACGAGCAGTACTTC

J gene: TRBJ2-1
clone size: few
CDR3 length: 13
D gene: .
V gene: TRBV29-1
CDR3 protein: CSAAWREWNEQFF
CDR3 DNA: TGCAGCGCCGCATGGCGGGAATGGAATGAGCAGTTCTTC

J gene: TRBJ2-3
clone size: .
CDR3 length: 13
D gene: .
V gene: TRBV19
CDR3 protein: CASSMSRGDTQYF
CDR3 DNA: TGTGCCAGTAGTATGAGCAGGGGAGATACGCAGTATTTT

J gene: TRBJ1-6
clone size: .
CDR3 length: 18
D gene: .
V gene: TRBV27
CDR3 protein: CASSSRRQDSSYNSPLHF
CDR3 DNA: TGTGCCAGCAGTTCAAGGAGACAGGATAGCTCCTATAATTCACCCCTCCACTTT

J gene: TRBJ2-7
clone size: .
CDR3 length: 13
D gene: TRBD2
V gene: TRBV19
CDR3 protein: CASSMGLAGEQYF
CDR3 DNA: TGTGCCAGTAGCATGGGACTAGCTGGCGAGCAGTACTTC

J gene: TRBJ2-2
clone size: once
CDR3 length: 16
D gene: .
V gene: TRBV6-6
CDR3 protein: CASSYTITGIEKELFF
CDR3 DNA: TGTGCCAGCAGTTACACTATCACAGGGATCGAGAAGGAGCTGTTTTTT

J gene: TRBJ2-5
clone size: .
CDR3 length: 19
D gene: TRBD2
V gene: TRBV19
CDR3 protein: CASSVEVILAGASQETQYF
CDR3 DNA: TGTGCCAGTAGCGTCGAAGTCATACTAGCGGGGGCGTCCCAAGAGACCCAGTACTTC

J gene: TRBJ1-1
clone size: .
CDR3 length: 12
D gene: .
V gene: TRBV28
CDR3 protein: CASSPENTEAFF
CDR3 DNA: TGTGCCAGCAGCCCAGAGAACACTGAAGCTTTCTTT

J gene: TRBJ2-7
clone size: once
CDR3 length: 15
D gene: TRBD1
V gene: TRBV4-3
CDR3 protein: CASSQDRTGTYEQYF
CDR3 DNA: TGCGCCAGCAGCCAAGACCGGACAGGAACCTACGAGCAGTACTTC

J gene: TRBJ1-2
clone size: .
CDR3 length: 14
D gene: TRBD1
V gene: TRBV6-5
CDR3 protein: CASSSSGTGKGYTF
CDR3 DNA: TGTGCCAGCAGTTCCTCCGGGACAGGAAAGGGCTACACCTTC

J gene: TRBJ2-4
clone size: once
CDR3 length: 15
D gene: TRBD2
V gene: TRBV6-5
CDR3 protein: CASSYSRGGRDIQYF
CDR3 DNA: TGTGCCAGCAGTTACTCTCGGGGGGGACGGGACATTCAGTACTTC

J gene: TRBJ1-6
clone size: .
CDR3 length: 13
D gene: TRBD1
V gene: TRBV2
CDR3 protein: CASIPGGNSPLHF
CDR3 DNA: TGTGCCAGCATACCAGGGGGGAATTCACCCCTCCACTTT

J gene: TRBJ2-3
clone size: .
CDR3 length: 13
D gene: .
V gene: TRBV5-4
CDR3 protein: CASSLTSTDTQYF
CDR3 DNA: TGTGCCAGCAGCTTGACAAGCACAGATACGCAGTATTTT

J gene: TRBJ2-7
clone size: few
CDR3 length: 16
D gene: .
V gene: TRBV6-5
CDR3 protein: CASSYYGPVASYEQYF
CDR3 DNA: TGTGCCAGCAGTTACTATGGGCCGGTGGCCTCCTACGAGCAGTACTTC

J gene: TRBJ1-4
clone size: .
CDR3 length: 17
D gene: TRBD1
V gene: TRBV11-2
CDR3 protein: CASSLVTGGATNEKLFF
CDR3 DNA: TGTGCCAGCAGCTTAGTTACAGGGGGGGCAACTAATGAAAAACTGTTTTTT

J gene: TRBJ2-5
clone size: .
CDR3 length: 17
D gene: TRBD1
V gene: TRBV5-4
CDR3 protein: CASSRFPTGGRQETQYF
CDR3 DNA: TGTGCCAGCAGCCGATTTCCCACAGGGGGGCGGCAAGAGACCCAGTACTTC

J gene: TRBJ2-2
clone size: .
CDR3 length: 15
D gene: .
V gene: TRBV7-9
CDR3 protein: CASSLGQVNTGELFF
CDR3 DNA: TGTGCCAGCAGCTTAGGTCAGGTCAACACCGGGGAGCTGTTTTTT

J gene: TRBJ2-5
clone size: .
CDR3 length: 18
D gene: TRBD2
V gene: TRBV19
CDR3 protein: CASSTPQSGRAQGETQYF
CDR3 DNA: TGTGCCAGTAGTACCCCCCAAAGCGGGAGGGCCCAGGGAGAGACCCAGTACTTC

J gene: TRBJ2-3
clone size: .
CDR3 length: 14
D gene: TRBD2
V gene: TRBV19
CDR3 protein: CASRGRGGTDTQYF
CDR3 DNA: TGTGCCAGTAGAGGGCGGGGGGGCACAGATACGCAGTATTTT

J gene: TRBJ2-7
clone size: few
CDR3 length: 12
D gene: TRBD1
V gene: TRBV6-5
CDR3 protein: CASTDRGGEQYF
CDR3 DNA: TGTGCCAGCACCGACAGGGGGGGCGAGCAGTACTTC

J gene: TRBJ1-6
clone size: once
CDR3 length: 15
D gene: .
V gene: TRBV28
CDR3 protein: CASSLEGEKNSPLHF
CDR3 DNA: TGTGCCAGCAGTTTAGAGGGGGAAAAGAATTCACCCCTCCACTTT

J gene: TRBJ2-3
clone size: .
CDR3 length: 13
D gene: .
V gene: TRBV7-6
CDR3 protein: CASSSRQRDTQYF
CDR3 DNA: TGTGCCAGCAGTTCCCGACAACGAGATACGCAGTATTTT

J gene: TRBJ2-1
clone size: .
CDR3 length: 15
D gene: TRBD2
V gene: TRBV10-2
CDR3 protein: CASRTSGGVYNEQFF
CDR3 DNA: TGCGCCAGCAGGACTAGCGGGGGTGTATACAATGAGCAGTTCTTC

J gene: TRBJ2-1
clone size: once
CDR3 length: 15
D gene: TRBD1
V gene: TRBV19
CDR3 protein: CASSSKQGAYNEQFF
CDR3 DNA: TGTGCCAGTAGTTCAAAACAGGGGGCCTACAATGAGCAGTTCTTC

J gene: TRBJ2-1
clone size: .
CDR3 length: 14
D gene: .
V gene: TRBV5-4
CDR3 protein: CASSPARTDNEQFF
CDR3 DNA: TGTGCCAGCAGCCCCGCGAGGACAGACAATGAGCAGTTCTTC

J gene: TRBJ2-7
clone size: .
CDR3 length: 13
D gene: TRBD1
V gene: TRBV5-1
CDR3 protein: CASGPTGWDEQYF
CDR3 DNA: TGCGCCAGCGGCCCGACAGGGTGGGACGAGCAGTACTTC

J gene: TRBJ2-1
clone size: .
CDR3 length: 13
D gene: TRBD2
V gene: TRBV29-1
CDR3 protein: CSTRDYSYNEQFF
CDR3 DNA: TGCAGCACTAGGGACTATTCTTACAATGAGCAGTTCTTC

J gene: TRBJ1-1
clone size: few
CDR3 length: 14
D gene: .
V gene: TRBV27
CDR3 protein: CASRAGAVNTEAFF
CDR3 DNA: TGTGCCAGCAGGGCTGGCGCGGTGAACACTGAAGCTTTCTTT

J gene: TRBJ1-1
clone size: .
CDR3 length: 14
D gene: .
V gene: TRBV2
CDR3 protein: CASSEAPGNTEAFF
CDR3 DNA: TGTGCCAGCAGTGAAGCGCCAGGTAACACTGAAGCTTTCTTT

J gene: TRBJ2-3
clone size: .
CDR3 length: 14
D gene: .
V gene: TRBV5-1
CDR3 protein: CASSQDSLADTQYF
CDR3 DNA: TGCGCCAGCAGCCAGGACAGTCTTGCAGATACGCAGTATTTT

J gene: TRBJ1-1
clone size: .
CDR3 length: 16
D gene: .
V gene: TRBV6-5
CDR3 protein: CASSYSIGGIITEAFF
CDR3 DNA: TGTGCCAGCAGTTACTCGATTGGGGGCATTATCACTGAAGCTTTCTTT

J gene: TRBJ1-1
clone size: .
CDR3 length: 12
D gene: TRBD1
V gene: TRBV12-5
CDR3 protein: CASGWTGAEAFF
CDR3 DNA: TGTGCTAGTGGCTGGACAGGGGCTGAAGCTTTCTTT

J gene: TRBJ2-1
clone size: .
CDR3 length: 19
D gene: TRBD2
V gene: TRBV7-9
CDR3 protein: CASSFGWPKRGFSDNEQFF
CDR3 DNA: TGTGCCAGCAGCTTCGGCTGGCCCAAGCGGGGGTTTTCGGACAATGAGCAGTTCTTC

J gene: TRBJ2-6
clone size: .
CDR3 length: 17
D gene: TRBD1
V gene: TRBV4-3
CDR3 protein: CASSQGARGSGANVLTF
CDR3 DNA: TGCGCCAGCAGCCAGGGGGCCAGGGGGTCTGGGGCCAACGTCCTGACTTTC

J gene: TRBJ1-4
clone size: .
CDR3 length: 15
D gene: .
V gene: TRBV19
CDR3 protein: CASSVRGGGGEKLFF
CDR3 DNA: TGTGCCAGTAGTGTCCGGGGGGGCGGTGGTGAAAAACTGTTTTTT

J gene: TRBJ1-5
clone size: .
CDR3 length: 15
D gene: TRBD1
V gene: TRBV6-6
CDR3 protein: CASIAGQGTNQPQHF
CDR3 DNA: TGTGCCAGCATAGCGGGACAGGGGACCAATCAGCCCCAGCATTTT

J gene: TRBJ2-5
clone size: few
CDR3 length: 14
D gene: .
V gene: TRBV6-1
CDR3 protein: CASSDFDSGETQYF
CDR3 DNA: TGTGCCAGCAGTGACTTCGACTCAGGGGAGACCCAGTACTTC

J gene: TRBJ1-5
clone size: .
CDR3 length: 15
D gene: .
V gene: TRBV6-5
CDR3 protein: CASSYSAGDNQPQHF
CDR3 DNA: TGTGCCAGCAGTTACTCGGCGGGGGACAATCAGCCCCAGCATTTT

J gene: TRBJ2-7
clone size: .
CDR3 length: 14
D gene: .
V gene: TRBV5-1
CDR3 protein: CASSLSTPSYEQYF
CDR3 DNA: TGCGCCAGCAGCTTGAGCACGCCGTCCTACGAGCAGTACTTC

J gene: TRBJ1-5
clone size: .
CDR3 length: 17
D gene: TRBD1
V gene: TRBV5-4
CDR3 protein: CASSWGTGGKSNQPQHF
CDR3 DNA: TGTGCCAGCAGCTGGGGGACAGGGGGTAAGAGCAATCAGCCCCAGCATTTT

J gene: TRBJ1-6
clone size: .
CDR3 length: 14
D gene: .
V gene: TRBV11-3
CDR3 protein: CASSLGQGGSPLHF
CDR3 DNA: TGTGCCAGCAGCTTAGGGCAGGGCGGCTCACCCCTCCACTTT

J gene: TRBJ1-2
clone size: .
CDR3 length: 13
D gene: .
V gene: TRBV2
CDR3 protein: CASGQLFNYGYTF
CDR3 DNA: TGTGCCAGCGGACAGTTATTTAACTATGGCTACACCTTC

J gene: TRBJ2-1
clone size: few
CDR3 length: 16
D gene: TRBD2
V gene: TRBV19
CDR3 protein: CASSIEAGVRYNEQFF
CDR3 DNA: TGTGCCAGTAGTATAGAGGCGGGAGTCAGGTACAATGAGCAGTTCTTC

J gene: TRBJ1-1
clone size: .
CDR3 length: 14
D gene: .
V gene: TRBV5-1
CDR3 protein: CASTDLSSDTEAFF
CDR3 DNA: TGCGCCAGCACCGATCTAAGCTCGGACACTGAAGCTTTCTTT